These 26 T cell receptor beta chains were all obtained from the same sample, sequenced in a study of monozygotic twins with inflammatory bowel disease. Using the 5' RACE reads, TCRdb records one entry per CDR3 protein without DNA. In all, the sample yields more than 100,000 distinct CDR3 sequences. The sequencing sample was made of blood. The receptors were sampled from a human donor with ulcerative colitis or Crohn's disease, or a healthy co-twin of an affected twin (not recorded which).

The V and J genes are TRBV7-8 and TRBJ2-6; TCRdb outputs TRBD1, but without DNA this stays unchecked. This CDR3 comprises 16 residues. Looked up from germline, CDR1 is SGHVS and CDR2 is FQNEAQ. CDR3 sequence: CASLDRGWAGGNVLTF. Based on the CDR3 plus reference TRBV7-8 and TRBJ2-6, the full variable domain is GAGVSQSPRYKVAKRGQDVALRCDPISGHVSLFWYQQALGQGPEFLTYFQNEAQLDKSGLPSDRFFAERPEGSVSTLKIQRTQQEDSAVYLCASLDRGWAGGNVLTFGAGSRLTVL.

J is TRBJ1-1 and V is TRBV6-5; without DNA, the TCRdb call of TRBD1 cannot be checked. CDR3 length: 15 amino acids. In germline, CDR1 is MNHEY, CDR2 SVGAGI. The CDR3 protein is CASSYSAGLNTEAFF.

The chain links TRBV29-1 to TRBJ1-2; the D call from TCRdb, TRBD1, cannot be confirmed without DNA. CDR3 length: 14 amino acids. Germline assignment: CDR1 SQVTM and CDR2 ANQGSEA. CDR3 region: CSVFPSGYEGGYTF.

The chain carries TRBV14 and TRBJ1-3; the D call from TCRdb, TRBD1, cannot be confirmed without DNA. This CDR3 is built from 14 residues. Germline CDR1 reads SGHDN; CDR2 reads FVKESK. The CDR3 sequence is CASSHGGDGNTIYF. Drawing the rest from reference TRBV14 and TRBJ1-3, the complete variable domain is EAGVTQFPSHSVIEKGQTVTLRCDPISGHDNLYWYRRVMGKEIKFLLHFVKESKQDESGMPNNRFLAERTGGTYSTLKVQPAELEDSGVYFCASSHGGDGNTIYFGEGSWLTVV.

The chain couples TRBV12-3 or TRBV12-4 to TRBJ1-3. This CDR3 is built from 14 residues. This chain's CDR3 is CASSFRGDGNTIYF.

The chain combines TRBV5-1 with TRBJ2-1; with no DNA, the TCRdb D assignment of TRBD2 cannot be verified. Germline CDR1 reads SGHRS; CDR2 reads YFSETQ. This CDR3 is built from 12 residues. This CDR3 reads CASTPEGNEQFF.

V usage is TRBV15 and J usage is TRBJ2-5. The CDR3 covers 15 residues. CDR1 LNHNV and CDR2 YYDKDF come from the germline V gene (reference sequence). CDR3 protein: CATSRDGTTQETQYF.

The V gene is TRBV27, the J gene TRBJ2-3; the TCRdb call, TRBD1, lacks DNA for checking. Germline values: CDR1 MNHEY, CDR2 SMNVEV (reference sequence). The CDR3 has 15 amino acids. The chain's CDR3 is CASSLDPRLGGTQYF.

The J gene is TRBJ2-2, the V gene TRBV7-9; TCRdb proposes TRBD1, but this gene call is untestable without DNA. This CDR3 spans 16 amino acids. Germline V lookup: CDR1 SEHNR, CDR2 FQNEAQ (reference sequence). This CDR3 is CAITLGTGENTGELFF.

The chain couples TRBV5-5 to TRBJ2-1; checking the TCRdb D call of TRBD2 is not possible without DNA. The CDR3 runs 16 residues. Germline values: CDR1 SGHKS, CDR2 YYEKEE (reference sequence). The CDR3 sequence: CASSKTSGSFYNEQFF.

CDR3: CSVEEALGIVGAYGYTF. The rearrangement uses TRBV29-1 and TRBJ1-2; the D call from TCRdb, TRBD1, cannot be confirmed without DNA. The CDR3 covers 17 residues. From germline, CDR1 is SQVTM and CDR2 ANQGSEA.

The CDR3 reads CASSYGTGVAGELFF. The V gene is TRBV11-2, the J gene TRBJ2-2; the TCRdb call, TRBD1, lacks DNA for checking. CDR3 size: 15 residues. Per the germline V gene, CDR1 is SGHAT and CDR2 is FQNNGV. Filled out from reference TRBV11-2 and TRBJ2-2, the complete variable domain reads EAGVAQSPRYKIIEKRQSVAFWCNPISGHATLYWYQQILGQGPKLLIQFQNNGVVDDSQLPKDRFSAERLKGVDSTLKIQPAKLEDSAVYLCASSYGTGVAGELFFGEGSRLTVL.

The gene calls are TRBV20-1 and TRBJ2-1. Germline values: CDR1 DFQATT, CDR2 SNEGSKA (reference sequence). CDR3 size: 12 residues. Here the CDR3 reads CSAKLGKNEQFF.

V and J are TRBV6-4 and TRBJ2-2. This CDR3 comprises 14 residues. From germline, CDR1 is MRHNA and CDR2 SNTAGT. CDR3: CASSDSPGGGELFF.

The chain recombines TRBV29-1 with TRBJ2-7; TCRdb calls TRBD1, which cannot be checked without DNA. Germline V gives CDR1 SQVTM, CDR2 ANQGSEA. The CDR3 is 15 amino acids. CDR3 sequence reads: CSVESGTGTSYEQYF.

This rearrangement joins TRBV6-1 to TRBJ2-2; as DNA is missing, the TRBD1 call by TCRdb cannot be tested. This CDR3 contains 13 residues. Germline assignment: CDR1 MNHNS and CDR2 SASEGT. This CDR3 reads CASRTGWTGELFF.

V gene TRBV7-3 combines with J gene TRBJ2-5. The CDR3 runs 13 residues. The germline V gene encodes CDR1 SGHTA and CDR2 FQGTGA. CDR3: CATSLIVQETQYF.

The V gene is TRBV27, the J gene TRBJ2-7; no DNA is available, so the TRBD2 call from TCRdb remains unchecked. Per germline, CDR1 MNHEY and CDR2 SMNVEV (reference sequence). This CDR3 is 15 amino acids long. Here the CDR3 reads CASSLSWRETFEQYF.

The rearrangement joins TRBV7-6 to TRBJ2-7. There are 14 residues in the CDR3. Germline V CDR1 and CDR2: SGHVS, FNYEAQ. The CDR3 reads CASSLGGFSYEQYF.

CDR3 sequence: CAIRGQTNTGELFF. The V and J genes are TRBV10-3 and TRBJ2-2; TCRdb proposes TRBD1, but this gene call is untestable without DNA. The CDR3 consists of 14 residues. Germline V gene data show CDR1 as ENHRY and CDR2 as SYGVKD.

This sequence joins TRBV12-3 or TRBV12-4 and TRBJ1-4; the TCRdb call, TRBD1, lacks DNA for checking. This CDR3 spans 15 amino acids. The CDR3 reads CASSQRTATNEKLFF.

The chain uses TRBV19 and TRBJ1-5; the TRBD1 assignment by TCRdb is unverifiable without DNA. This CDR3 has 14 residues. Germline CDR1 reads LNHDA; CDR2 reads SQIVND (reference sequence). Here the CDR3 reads CASSMGQGHQPQHF.

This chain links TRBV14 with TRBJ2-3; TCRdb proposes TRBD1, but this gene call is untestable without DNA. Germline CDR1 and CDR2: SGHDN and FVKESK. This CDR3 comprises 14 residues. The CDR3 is CASSGYRAADTQYF.

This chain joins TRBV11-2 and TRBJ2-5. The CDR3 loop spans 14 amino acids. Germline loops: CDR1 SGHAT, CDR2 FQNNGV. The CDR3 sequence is CASSLVLGQETQYF.

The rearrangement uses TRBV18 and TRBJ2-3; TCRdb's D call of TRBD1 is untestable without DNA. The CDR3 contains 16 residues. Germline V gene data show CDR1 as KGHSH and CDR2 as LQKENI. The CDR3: CASSLQGQSSTDTQYF.

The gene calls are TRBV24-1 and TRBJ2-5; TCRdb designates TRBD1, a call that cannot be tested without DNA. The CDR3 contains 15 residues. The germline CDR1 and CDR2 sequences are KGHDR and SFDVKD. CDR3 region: CATSESGTGKETQYF.